The clone carrying this TCR beta chain was counted only a few times. Original data processing: The assay estimated nucleated cells by amplifying reference gene primers. Data came from immunoSEQ multiplex PCR; TCRdb stores just in-frame clones and leaves some out. The V and J calls and clone size come from that table; D and trimming were worked out from the DNA. The sample yields some 160,000 clones, 80% to 90% seen once. These data originate in a study of blood T cell repertoires in COVID-19. Enrolment of Seattle patients took place during active infection, and they were followed longitudinally. The germline V and J ends were trimmed by 8 bases and 4 bases, with 14 bases remaining between them. Germline CDR1 is SNHLY and CDR2 is FYNNEI. The CDR3 runs 14 residues.

V gene TRBV2 combines with J gene TRBJ1-4; D perhaps matches TRBD1 (6 bases). Sequencing used peripheral blood. The receptor comes from a woman aged 70-85 years with COVID-19, enrolled during active disease. The CDR3 spells CASLDRQSNEKLFF. As DNA, the CDR3 is TGTGCCAGCCTTGACAGGCAAAGTAATGAAAAACTGTTTTTT.